A selection of T cell receptor beta chains follows, all from one sample in a study of blood T cell repertoires in COVID-19. This table comes from immunoSEQ multiplex PCR, and its TCRdb copy is limited to in-frame clones, with some not included. The repertoire holds under 50,000 clones, with 75% to 80% as singletons. What was sequenced was peripheral blood. These receptors originate from a human donor with active or convalescent COVID-19. The donor label of this sample is uncertain. CDR3s include the opening cysteine and the closing phenylalanine or tryptophan. Each record gives: D gene, J gene, V gene, clone size, CDR3 DNA, CDR3 protein. The D gene is left open where the match is weak. Not every row has a clone size; where given, it reads once, few, many or a size class.

>-|TRBJ2-7|TRBV7-8|-
TGTGCCAGCAGCTTAGCCCCCCCGTCCTACGAGCAGTACTTC
CASSLAPPSYEQYF
>-|TRBJ2-1|TRBV11-3|-
TGTGCCAGCAGCAACCCCCTCAGTCATAATGAGCAGTTCTTC
CASSNPLSHNEQFF
>TRBD2|TRBJ2-5|TRBV5-4|-
TGTGCCAGCAGCTTGGGGGGACTAGCGGGCCAAGAGACCCAGTACTTC
CASSLGGLAGQETQYF
>-|TRBJ1-5|TRBV12-3/TRBV12-4|-
TGTGCCAGCAGTTTAGCTCGGGATCAGCCCCAGCATTTT
CASSLARDQPQHF
>TRBD2|TRBJ2-1|TRBV11-1|-
TGTGCCAGCAGCCGAAGGACTAGCGGGATGGGCAATGAGCAGTTCTTC
CASSRRTSGMGNEQFF
>TRBD2|TRBJ2-3|TRBV7-2|-
TGTGCCAGCAGTCCTATAGCGGGAGTTCTGACAGATACGCAGTATTTT
CASSPIAGVLTDTQYF
>-|TRBJ1-1|TRBV28|-
TGTGCCACCACCGACACCGTAAACACTGAAGCTTTCTTT
CATTDTVNTEAFF
>TRBD1|TRBJ1-6|TRBV7-2|-
TGTGCCAGCAGATACCCGGGACAGGGAGGGTCACCCCTCCACTTT
CASRYPGQGGSPLHF
>-|TRBJ2-7|TRBV4-1|-
TGCGCCAGCAGCCATCCGGGAGATACTACCTACGAGCAGTACTTC
CASSHPGDTTYEQYF
>TRBD1|TRBJ1-2|TRBV5-1|-
TGCGCCAGCAGCGAAACGGGACAGGGGTTTAACTATGGCTACACCTTC
CASSETGQGFNYGYTF
>TRBD1|TRBJ1-1|TRBV7-2|few
TGTGCCAGCAGCCCGTGGACAGGACTTGAAGCTTTCTTT
CASSPWTGLEAFF
>-|TRBJ2-5|TRBV6-1|-
TGTGCCAGCAGTGAACAGCGCAGGGGTAAGGAGACCCAGTACTTC
CASSEQRRGKETQYF
>-|TRBJ1-6|TRBV15|once
TGTGCCACCCGGAGCGGGAATTCGGAACATTCACCCCTCCACTTT
CATRSGNSEHSPLHF
>-|TRBJ2-1|TRBV6-2/TRBV6-3|-
TGTGCCAGCAGTTACTCGGGGAAGGTTGGGACTCACCCCAATGAGCAGTTCTTC
CASSYSGKVGTHPNEQFF
>-|TRBJ1-5|TRBV7-2|few
TGTGCCAGCAGAACGCTTGGAGAGCCCCAGCATTTT
CASRTLGEPQHF
>TRBD2|TRBJ2-1|TRBV7-3|-
TGTGCCAGCGGCCTAGCGGGCCAAGGCAATGAGCAGTTCTTC
CASGLAGQGNEQFF
>-|TRBJ1-5|TRBV10-3|few
TGTGCCTCCAGGGGAGACTATAGCAATCAGCCCCAGCATTTT
CASRGDYSNQPQHF
>TRBD2|TRBJ2-7|TRBV9|-
TGTGCCAGCAGCGAGGGGGTAGCGGGGGCCTACGAGCAGTACTTC
CASSEGVAGAYEQYF
>TRBD1|TRBJ1-2|TRBV11-2|-
TGTGCCAGCAGCCCGGGACAGTATGGCTACACCTTC
CASSPGQYGYTF
>TRBD1|TRBJ1-2|TRBV9|-
TGTGCCAGCAGCGTAGGGCAGGGGGGAAGTGGCTACACCTTC
CASSVGQGGSGYTF
>TRBD1|TRBJ1-1|TRBV14|few
TGTGCCAGCAGCCAAAACAGGGGGGACACTGAAGCTTTCTTT
CASSQNRGDTEAFF
>TRBD2|TRBJ2-7|TRBV19|-
TGTGCCAGTAGTATAACGGGGACTAGCGGATCCTACGAGCAGTACTTC
CASSITGTSGSYEQYF
>-|TRBJ1-1|TRBV30|-
TGTGCCTGGGACGGCGGGGGGACTGAAGCTTTCTTT
CAWDGGGTEAFF
>TRBD2|TRBJ2-3|TRBV6-4|-
TGTGCCAACCGGGGGGGGACAGATACGCAGTATTTT
CANRGGTDTQYF
>-|TRBJ2-1|TRBV5-1|-
TGCGCCAGCAGCTTAGTAGCGGAGCCTTCAAAGCAGTTCTTC
CASSLVAEPSKQFF
>TRBD1|TRBJ1-1|TRBV27|-
TGTGCCAGCAGGCAGGGGGCCCGCCTCATGAACACTGAAGCTTTCTTT
CASRQGARLMNTEAFF
>-|TRBJ1-1|TRBV6-5|-
TGTGCCAGCAGTCCTTGGGGGGGGGAAGCTTTCTTT
CASSPWGGEAFF
>-|TRBJ2-3|TRBV6-4|-
TGTGCCACCGCGACTAGTTCCACAGATACGCAGTATTTT
CATATSSTDTQYF
>TRBD1|TRBJ1-5|TRBV5-1|-
TGCGCCAGCAGCCTCTCAGGGGGCGATCAGCCCCAGCATTTT
CASSLSGGDQPQHF
>TRBD2|TRBJ2-7|TRBV19|few
TGTGCCAGTAGTTATACTAGCGGAGCCTACGAGCAGTACTTC
CASSYTSGAYEQYF
>TRBD2|TRBJ2-1|TRBV9|-
TGTGCCAGCAGCGTCCGGGGGAGGGGCTACAATGAGCAGTTCTTC
CASSVRGRGYNEQFF
>TRBD2|TRBJ2-3|TRBV7-6|-
TGTGCCAGCAGCCCTAGTGATAGCGGGAGGGCCGTTACGCAGTATTTT
CASSPSDSGRAVTQYF
>TRBD2|TRBJ2-1|TRBV7-2|-
TGTGCCAGCAGCCGCCCGGGACTACACAATGAGCAGTTCTTC
CASSRPGLHNEQFF
>-|TRBJ1-4|TRBV6-6|-
TGTGCCAGCAGTTATTCGCTCCGGGACAACAATGAAAAACTGTTTTTT
CASSYSLRDNNEKLFF
>TRBD2|TRBJ2-1|TRBV29-1|-
TGCAGCTCAAAAGGACTAGCGTGGCATGAGCAGTTCTTC
CSSKGLAWHEQFF
>TRBD2|TRBJ2-2|TRBV29-1|-
TGCAGCGTTCTATTGGCTAGCGGTTCGAACACCGGGGAGCTGTTTTTT
CSVLLASGSNTGELFF
>TRBD1|TRBJ2-2|TRBV27|many
TGTGCCAGCAGCACCGGGACAGGGGCCTCGAACACCGGGGAGCTGTTTTTT
CASSTGTGASNTGELFF
>-|TRBJ1-1|TRBV29-1|-
TGCAGCGTTAGGGGGAGGGGCACTGAAGCTTTCTTT
CSVRGRGTEAFF
>TRBD1|TRBJ1-1|TRBV5-4|-
TGTGCCAGCAGCATAGAAAAGGGGGCGCGGGCTGAAGCTTTCTTT
CASSIEKGARAEAFF
>TRBD1|TRBJ2-5|TRBV24-1|-
TGTGCCACCAGTGAGGCAGGGGGCATGGAGACCCAGTACTTC
CATSEAGGMETQYF
>-|TRBJ1-3|TRBV5-1|-
TGCGCCAGCAGCTTCTCCGGGGGGCACGGAAACACCATATATTTT
CASSFSGGHGNTIYF
>TRBD1|TRBJ2-2|TRBV7-8|-
TGTGCCAGCAGCTTAAAGAGGACAGGGCGTCCCGGGGAGCTGTTTTTT
CASSLKRTGRPGELFF
>TRBD1|TRBJ2-7|TRBV19|-
TGTGCCAGTAGTCCCCAGGGGACAGGGATCCCACACGAGCAGTACTTC
CASSPQGTGIPHEQYF
>TRBD2|TRBJ2-1|TRBV6-1|-
TGTGCCAGCAGTGAAATCGCTAGCGGCTTTAACAATGAGCAGTTCTTC
CASSEIASGFNNEQFF
>-|TRBJ1-5|TRBV7-8|-
TGTGCCAGCAGCTTAGTAGTTGGGACATCTTTTCAGCCCCAGCATTTT
CASSLVVGTSFQPQHF
>-|TRBJ2-3|TRBV15|-
TGTGCCACCAGCAGAGATCTACAGGGCACAGATACGCAGTATTTT
CATSRDLQGTDTQYF
>-|TRBJ1-1|TRBV10-1|few
TGCGCCAGCATGCGGGGGGCTGACACTGAAGCTTTCTTT
CASMRGADTEAFF
>-|TRBJ1-3|TRBV5-5|-
TGTGCCAGCAGCTTAACAGCCTCTGGAAACACCATATATTTT
CASSLTASGNTIYF
>TRBD1|TRBJ1-3|TRBV14|-
TGTGCCAGCAGCCAAACAGGGGCAGGGAACACCATATATTTT
CASSQTGAGNTIYF
>-|TRBJ1-2|TRBV19|-
TGTGCCAGTAGCCAGATGGGGCGCATCTATGGCTACACCTTC
CASSQMGRIYGYTF
>TRBD2|TRBJ2-1|TRBV10-1|-
TGCGCCAGCAGGGGAACTCCGGGACTAGTGAACTACAATGAGCAGTTCTTC
CASRGTPGLVNYNEQFF